This TCR beta chain derives from a study of vaccination and CD4 T cells after COVID-19. Study results and limitations: Relatively few convalescent patients were studied; early post-infection timepoints were not included. Rising from around 20 to 38, the median of SARS-CoV-2-reactive clonotypes did not change significantly.

Germline V gene lookup returns CDR1 MNHNS and CDR2 SASEGT. CDR3 length: 15 amino acids. Germline trimming cut 6 bases from V and 5 bases from J; bases unmatched to any gene: 10. Sequenced with the Oncomine TCR Beta short-read assay was DNA taken from cultured CD4+ T cells. TCRdb re-called the PCR reads with MiXCR, one entry per CDR3 protein. The sample shows roughly 24,000 distinct CDR3 sequences, about 41% of them seen only once. Treatment meaning: roughly ten-day PBMC culture with coronavirus spike peptide pools or control peptides (ViraFEST assay). Turning to this clonotype: Its cognate antigen is unknown.

Input material: CD4+ T cells from blood, cultured in vitro. The chain recombines TRBV6-1 with TRBJ2-4; TRBD1 matches 7 bases. The TCR originated in a human donor who had recovered from COVID-19. Written as DNA, the CDR3 is TGTGCCAGCAGGTCGACCGGGACAGACCAAAACATTCAGTACTTC. Its protein product is CASRSTGTDQNIQYF.